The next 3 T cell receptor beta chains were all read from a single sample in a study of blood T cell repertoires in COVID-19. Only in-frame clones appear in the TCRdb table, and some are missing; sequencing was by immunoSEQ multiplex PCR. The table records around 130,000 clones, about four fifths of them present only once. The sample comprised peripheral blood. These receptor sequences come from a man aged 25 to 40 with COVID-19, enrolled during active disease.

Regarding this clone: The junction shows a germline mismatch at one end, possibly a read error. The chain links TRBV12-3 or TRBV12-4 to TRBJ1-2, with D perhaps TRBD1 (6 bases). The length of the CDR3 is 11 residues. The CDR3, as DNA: TGTGCCAGCAGTTTAGGGACAGAACCTAACTTC. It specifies CASSLGTEPNF.

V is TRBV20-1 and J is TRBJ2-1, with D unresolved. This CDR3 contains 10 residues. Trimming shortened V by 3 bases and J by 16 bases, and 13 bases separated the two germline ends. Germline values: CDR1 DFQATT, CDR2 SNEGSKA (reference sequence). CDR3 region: CSASTREEFF. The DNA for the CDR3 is TGCAGTGCTAGTACCCGCGAGGAATTCTTC.

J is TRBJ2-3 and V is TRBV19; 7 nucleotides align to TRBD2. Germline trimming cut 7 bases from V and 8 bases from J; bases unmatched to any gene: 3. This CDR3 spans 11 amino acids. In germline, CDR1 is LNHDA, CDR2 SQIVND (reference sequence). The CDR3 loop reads CASTSGGTQYF. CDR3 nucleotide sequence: TGTGCCAGTACCTCGGGAGGTACGCAGTATTTT. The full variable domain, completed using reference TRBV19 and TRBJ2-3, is DGGITQSPKYLFRKEGQNVTLSCEQNLNHDAMYWYRQDPGQGLRLIYYSQIVNDFQKGDIAEGYSVSREKKESFPLTVTSAQKNPTAFYLCASTSGGTQYFGPGTRLTVL.